What follows describes a single T cell receptor beta chain. Its cognate antigen has yet to be identified. No clone much larger than this one lies a single base away; base qualities are absent. This record comes from a study of blood T cell repertoires in COVID-19 (dated by TCRdb to 2018 to 2021). Turning to the overall study: Samples covering the acute and convalescent phases of COVID-19 were provided by collaborators in the United States, Italy and Spain. The repertoires were released in a freely available public database meant as a resource for research on the immune response to SARS-CoV-2. A de-identified subject ID, COVID-19 status, age in years and sex were almost always included in the sample metadata. Where HLA class I and class II types were available, the types were taken from metadata supplied by the sample provider, not from assay-based typing. The material from the prospective study consisted of cDNA or gDNA derived from T cells, B-cell-depleted T cells, or PBMCs. The samples were drawn from the first 160 participants of the ongoing ImmuneRACE study and from 950 to 1,500 subjects provided by 6 global collaborators. Deeply sampled blood TCRbeta repertoires from subjects exposed to, actively infected with, or recovered from COVID-19 were included in the dataset. Overall study results and their limits: Clinical and demographic metadata were provided uncurated, with the amount varying by source and participant.

TCRbeta CDR3 regions were amplified from genomic DNA by means of the immunoSEQ Assay, a bias-controlled multiplex PCR. On the authors' methods: The number of nucleated cells in each sample was estimated by amplification of reference gene primers within the assay. To quantify the absolute abundance of each unique TCRbeta CDR3 rearrangement, sequence reads were collapsed and filtered. For each sample, productive Simpson clonality was calculated as the square root of Simpson's diversity index across productive rearrangements. TCRdb took this table from immuneACCESS and kept in-frame rearrangements with V and J called. Such tables lack part of the clones; where checked against another copy, unresolved V genes explain under half of the gap, and the rest is unexplained. V, J and clone size derive from that table, while D and trimming were established from the DNA sequence. The sample contains more than 150,000 clones, around 81% of them found a single time. Around 10% of the sample belongs to the ten largest clones.

At one collaborating source in Seattle, patients were enrolled during active infection and were followed longitudinally through the course of disease. Collaborating institutions collected whole blood in K2EDTA tubes following their own protocols. For TCRbeta analysis, collaborators shipped samples in one of three forms: frozen whole blood, isolated PBMCs, or DNA extracted from either of those sample types. The CDR3 has 14 amino acids, counting the end cysteine and phenylalanine. Only the CDR3 part of the read is kept: 42 bases, read in frame from the first base. The trim is 2 bases for V and 6 bases for J, with a gap of 11 bases between the germline ends. CDR1 and CDR2 are read off the germline V gene (reference sequence) as MNHEY and SMNVEV.

Here the chain combines TRBV27 and TRBJ1-5; the D region possibly corresponds to TRBD1 (5 bases align). The clonotype comes from an elderly woman with COVID-19, enrolled during active disease. Sequencing was carried out using peripheral blood. The CDR3: CASSLKGPGQPQHF. The DNA sequence is TGTGCCAGCAGTTTAAAGGGGCCGGGTCAGCCCCAGCATTTT.